The 4 T cell receptor beta chains in this list originate from one sample, sequenced in a study of identical twins. TCRdb redid the calling of the 5' RACE reads with MiXCR, one entry per CDR3 protein. The sample shows 500,000 or so distinct CDR3 sequences, around 14% of them seen only once. A further study also used this sample, focusing on yellow fever vaccine responses in identical twins.

Sequencing was done on a sample of CD4+ T cells sorted from blood. The source is a woman younger than 30 in good health.

This clonotype has a handful of counts. CDR3 sequence (DNA): TGTGCCAGCAGTGCCAGAGGACAGGGGAGAAATTCACCCCTCCACTTT. Translated, it gives CASSARGQGRNSPLHF. The chain combines TRBV12-3 or TRBV12-4 with TRBJ1-6; 9 bases agree with TRBD1. The V and J ends lost 5 bases and 7 bases, in that order; junction bases with no gene match: 9. There are 16 residues in the CDR3.

This clonotype was counted a few times. The V gene is TRBV20-1, the J gene TRBJ2-7; 7 bases align to TRBD2. The V gene's germline CDR1 is DFQATT and CDR2 SNEGSKA (reference sequence). The CDR3 extends over 15 amino acids. Losses at the gene ends were 5 bases for V and 3 bases for J; bases not matched to a gene: 13. CDR3 in DNA: TGCAGTGCTCCCGATCCTTCTAGCGGCAGCTACGAGCAGTACTTC. Translating it yields CSAPDPSSGSYEQYF.

V gene TRBV6-2 or TRBV6-3 combines with J gene TRBJ2-3, with D unclear. Germline values: CDR1 MNHEY, CDR2 SVGEGT. This CDR3 is 12 amino acids long. V lost 4 bases to trimming and J lost 8 bases, with 10 bases between them. The CDR3 here is CASSFQAATQYF. CDR3 in DNA: TGTGCCAGCAGTTTCCAGGCGGCTACGCAGTATTTT.

Concerning this clonotype: A single base separates this from a much larger clone, so it may be a read error. The rearrangement links TRBV18 to TRBJ2-7; D is unclear. The CDR3 totals 14 residues. The germline CDR1 and CDR2 sequences are KGHSH and LQKENI. In DNA form, the CDR3 reads TGTTCCAGCTCACCTATGGATTCCAATTACGAGCAGTACTTC. This codes for CSSSPMDSNYEQYF.